This T cell receptor (beta chain) was identified in a study of regulatory dendritic cells for organ transplantation. Allogeneic regulatory or mature dendritic cells were co-cultured for 5 days with CFSE-labeled sorted T cells at 1:10. FACS sorted CD4+ or CD8+ T cells into CD45RA+ naive and CD45RO+ memory. There are 15 residues in the CDR3. Broader study findings: Of resting T cell subsets, memory CD8+ had the most alloreactive clonotypes.

Assay: immunoSEQ multiplex PCR; the TCRdb copy retains only in-frame clones and omits some. The sample holds approximately 12,000 clones, roughly 90% seen once. For this clone: The antigen is not known.

This sequence joins TRBV21-1 and TRBJ2-1; no DNA check was done on the table's D call, TRBD2. TRBV21-1 is a known pseudogene. This clonotype was sampled from a human donor in good health. What was sequenced was naive CD8+ T cells from blood cultured with regulatory dendritic cells. The subset: CD45RA+ naive T cells. The CDR3 DNA sequence: TGTGCCAGCGCATTCGGTGGGGGGGTTCGGAATGAGCAGTTCTTC. It specifies CASAFGGGVRNEQFF.